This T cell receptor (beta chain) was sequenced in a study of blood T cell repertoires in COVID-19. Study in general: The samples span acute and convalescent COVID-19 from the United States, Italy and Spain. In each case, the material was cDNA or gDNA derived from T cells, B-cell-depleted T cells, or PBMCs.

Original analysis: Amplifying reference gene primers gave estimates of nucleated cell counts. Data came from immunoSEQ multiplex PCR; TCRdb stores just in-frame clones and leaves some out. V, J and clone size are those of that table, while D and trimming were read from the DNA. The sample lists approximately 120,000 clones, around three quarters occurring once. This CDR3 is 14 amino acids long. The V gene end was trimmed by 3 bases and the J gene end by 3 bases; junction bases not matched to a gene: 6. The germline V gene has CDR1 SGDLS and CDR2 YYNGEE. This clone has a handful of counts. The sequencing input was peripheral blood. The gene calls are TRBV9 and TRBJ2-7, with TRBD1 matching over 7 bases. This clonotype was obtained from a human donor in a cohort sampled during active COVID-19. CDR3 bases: TGTGCCAGCAGCGCCAGGGACAGCTTCTACGAGCAGTACTTC. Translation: CASSARDSFYEQYF. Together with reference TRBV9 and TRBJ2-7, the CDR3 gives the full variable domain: DSGVTQTPKHLITATGQRVTLRCSPRSGDLSVYWYQQSLDQGLQFLIQYYNGEERAKGNILERFSAQQFPDLHSELNLSSLELGDSALYFCASSARDSFYEQYFGPGTRLTVT.